The rows below give T cell receptor beta chains drawn from one sample of a study of T-cell reconstitution after alpha-beta-depleted transplantation in children. TCRdb reprocessed the PCR reads with MiXCR, giving one entry per CDR3 protein. The repertoire includes more than 150,000 distinct CDR3 sequences, around 7% of them detected once, and approximately 3% sits in the top ten. This specimen was PBMCs from the stem cell graft donor, taken from the stem cell graft. These receptors were collected from a human donor who donated a stem cell graft to a child with Wiskott-Aldrich syndrome. CDR3s include the opening cysteine and the closing phenylalanine or tryptophan. The D gene is left open where the match is weak. The size entry is marked missing in some rows and otherwise reads once, few, many or a size class.

>.|.|TRBJ2-7|TRBV7-6
CASSSWTASYEQYF
TGTGCCAGCAGCTCGTGGACGGCTTCCTACGAGCAGTACTTC
>.|many|TRBJ1-3|TRBV6-1
CASSEDRGRLGDTIYF
TGTGCCAGCAGTGAAGATAGAGGACGTTTAGGGGACACCATATATTTT
>TRBD1|.|TRBJ2-7|TRBV9
CASSDGTGGREQYF
TGTGCCAGCAGCGACGGGACAGGGGGGCGCGAGCAGTACTTC
>TRBD1|many|TRBJ1-2|TRBV12-3/TRBV12-4
CASSRRGQGYGYTF
TGTGCCAGCAGTCGCCGAGGACAGGGCTATGGCTACACCTTC
>.|many|TRBJ1-1|TRBV12-3/TRBV12-4
CASSLALRGTEAFF
TGTGCCAGCAGTTTAGCGCTCAGGGGCACTGAAGCTTTCTTT
>TRBD2|many|TRBJ2-3|TRBV24-1
CATSDRGTSGYTDTQYF
TGTGCCACCAGTGACCGGGGGACTAGCGGTTACACAGATACGCAGTATTTT
>.|many|TRBJ2-1|TRBV10-2
CASSDYLPVSGQFF
TGCGCCAGCAGTGACTACCTCCCTGTATCGGGGCAGTTCTTC
>.|many|TRBJ2-7|TRBV7-2
CASSPDRNGEQYF
TGTGCCAGCAGCCCAGACCGAAACGGCGAGCAGTACTTC
>TRBD1|few|TRBJ1-1|TRBV7-9
CASSERQGMNTEAFF
TGTGCCAGCAGCGAGAGACAGGGGATGAACACTGAAGCTTTCTTT
>.|few|TRBJ1-5|TRBV30
CAWSVGTSGSQPQHF
TGTGCCTGGAGTGTGGGAACCTCGGGAAGTCAGCCCCAGCATTTT
>.|many|TRBJ1-2|TRBV20-1
CSASNRDGYTF
TGCAGTGCTAGCAACAGAGATGGCTACACCTTC
>.|few|TRBJ2-5|TRBV18
CASSPAAGLQRETQYF
TGTGCCAGCTCACCAGCGGCCGGGTTACAGAGGGAGACCCAGTACTTC
>TRBD1|many|TRBJ1-5|TRBV6-5
CASSRQGTSNQPQHF
TGTGCCAGCAGTCGACAGGGAACAAGCAATCAGCCCCAGCATTTT
>.|many|TRBJ1-6|TRBV12-3/TRBV12-4
CASSPLQDSPLHF
TGTGCCAGCAGCCCCCTGCAGGATTCACCCCTCCACTTT
>.|many|TRBJ1-4|TRBV20-1
CSARRLPQAGEKLFF
TGCAGTGCTAGGCGCCTCCCCCAGGCGGGGGAAAAACTGTTTTTT
>.|many|TRBJ1-3|TRBV7-2
CASSLVSGNTIYF
TGTGCCAGCAGCTTGGTATCTGGAAACACCATATATTTT
>.|many|TRBJ2-5|TRBV25-1
CASSEHSQETQYF
TGTGCCAGCAGTGAACATTCCCAAGAGACCCAGTACTTC
>.|few|TRBJ1-1|TRBV18
CASSPRLDTEAFF
TGTGCCAGCTCACCTCGGTTGGACACTGAAGCTTTCTTT
>.|.|TRBJ2-4|TRBV20-1
CSAPGSENIQYF
TGCAGTGCCCCGGGGTCCGAAAACATTCAGTACTTC
>TRBD1|many|TRBJ1-1|TRBV5-1
CASRTRDREVEAFF
TGCGCCAGCAGGACCCGGGACAGGGAGGTCGAAGCTTTCTTT
>TRBD1|many|TRBJ2-7|TRBV9
CASSLRQGSYEQYF
TGTGCCAGCAGCTTAAGACAGGGTTCGTACGAGCAGTACTTC
>TRBD1|many|TRBJ2-7|TRBV27
CASRVDRGSPYEQYF
TGTGCCAGCAGAGTAGACAGGGGATCTCCCTACGAGCAGTACTTC
>TRBD2|many|TRBJ2-1|TRBV12-3/TRBV12-4
CASSFGSGRTYNEQFF
TGTGCCAGCAGTTTTGGAAGCGGGAGGACCTACAATGAGCAGTTCTTC
>TRBD1|many|TRBJ1-6|TRBV7-2
CASSFGGTDSPLHF
TGTGCCAGCAGCTTCGGTGGGACAGATTCACCCCTCCACTTT
>.|many|TRBJ2-5|TRBV20-1
CSARDLDQETQYF
TGCAGTGCTAGAGATCTCGACCAAGAGACCCAGTACTTC
>TRBD1|many|TRBJ2-7|TRBV28
CASSLPGTGNYEQYF
TGTGCCAGCAGCCTGCCGGGGACAGGGAACTACGAGCAGTACTTC
>.|many|TRBJ2-7|TRBV20-1
CSARDRAYEQYF
TGCAGTGCTAGGGACAGAGCCTACGAGCAGTACTTC
>.|many|TRBJ1-5|TRBV20-1
CSARDDFRRVNQPQHF
TGCAGTGCTAGAGATGATTTTCGCAGGGTTAATCAGCCCCAGCATTTT
>TRBD2|many|TRBJ2-1|TRBV11-1
CASSPLWSSGRLGDGEQFF
TGTGCCAGCAGCCCACTGTGGTCTAGCGGGAGACTCGGAGATGGAGAGCAGTTCTTC
>TRBD2|many|TRBJ2-5|TRBV12-3/TRBV12-4
CASSLSAGTTTQETQYF
TGTGCCAGCAGTTTATCAGCGGGGACTACTACCCAAGAGACCCAGTACTTC
>.|few|TRBJ2-1|TRBV3-1
CASSQDSPPEQFF
TGTGCCAGCAGCCAAGATTCCCCCCCTGAGCAGTTCTTC
>TRBD2|few|TRBJ2-1|TRBV28
CASSSPLAGALLNQNYNEQFF
TGTGCCAGCAGTTCGCCACTAGCGGGGGCCCTCCTGAACCAGAACTACAATGAGCAGTTCTTC
>TRBD1|many|TRBJ1-2|TRBV6-5
CASRGQGGGYTF
TGTGCCAGCAGGGGACAGGGGGGAGGCTACACCTTC
>.|many|TRBJ1-2|TRBV7-2
CASSLNSNYGYTF
TGTGCCAGCAGCTTGAACAGTAACTATGGCTACACCTTC
>.|few|TRBJ1-2|TRBV10-3
CAITGTNYGYTF
TGTGCCATCACCGGGACAAACTATGGCTACACCTTC
>.|many|TRBJ1-1|TRBV5-1
CASSSTGSHTEAFF
TGCGCCAGCAGCTCCACAGGGTCCCACACTGAAGCTTTCTTT
>TRBD1|many|TRBJ2-3|TRBV25-1
CASSQGVDTQYF
TGTGCCAGCAGCCAGGGGGTAGATACGCAGTATTTT
>.|.|TRBJ2-1|TRBV19
CASSTSRTHEQFF
TGTGCCAGTAGCACCTCTCGGACCCATGAGCAGTTCTTC
>.|.|TRBJ1-1|TRBV14
CASSQEWGMNTEAFF
TGTGCCAGCAGCCAAGAGTGGGGGATGAACACTGAAGCTTTCTTT
>.|many|TRBJ2-3|TRBV10-1
CASSENPGADTQYF
TGCGCCAGCAGTGAAAACCCAGGAGCAGATACGCAGTATTTT
>.|many|TRBJ2-3|TRBV20-1
CSARGREPDTQYF
TGCAGTGCTAGGGGTCGGGAGCCAGATACGCAGTATTTT